This T cell receptor (beta chain) was documented in a study of cytomegalovirus exposure and HLA in healthy donors (dated by TCRdb to the late 2010s). For the study in its entirety: An earlier analysis of approximately 600 of the donors reported more than 250 Gb of sequence data and some 120 million unique TCR beta sequences from 150 million to 200 million T cells. An early release covering 500 to 750 HLA-typed donors comprised 250 to 350 gigabases of sequencing data and roughly 86 million unique TCR sequences. Among the roughly 370 genotyped donors, around 81% belonged to the genetic ancestry cluster associated with self-reported Caucasian donors. The aim of the study was to test whether cataloging public T cell receptors could identify signatures of past pathogen exposure. The study used immunosequencing to profile the T cell repertoires of under 700 subjects and linked those repertoires to cytomegalovirus serostatus. Besides the first cohort of hundreds of subjects, a separate validation cohort made up of about 120 different subjects was used. To predict cytomegalovirus infection status, the study combined high-throughput TCR immunosequencing, statistical association of individual TCRs with disease status, and machine learning. A later analysis re-analyzed previously published TCR beta repertoires from 550 to 700 donors and added high-resolution HLA genotyping to study TCR occurrence patterns. In the later analysis, no new phenotypic data were used to find candidate immune exposures; instead, reliance was placed on TCR beta sequences and their occurrence across donors. To decide whether each TCR beta V gene segment behaved as functional or pseudogenic, an earlier analysis of approximately 620 of the donors relied on high-throughput TCR beta sequencing. Donor age, sex, ethnicity and CMV serostatus were collected together with the repertoire data. Genome-wide SNP genotypes for about three fifths of the 666 donors were used in a later genetic analysis, which treated that subset as a discovery cohort. Every discovery cohort repertoire had been produced on one sequencing platform. Both class I and class II loci were covered by HLA typing, at four-digit resolution. Typing coverage differed by locus: A, B, C, DRB1 and DQB1 were typed in roughly 620-630 donors, DQA1 in approximately 520, DPA1 in 600 to 610, and DPB1 in roughly 470. About five DR-DQ haplotypes were treated as single units for association and clustering because of strong linkage in the cohort. Among under 450 genotyped donors of the cohort, an average of about 240,000 unique TCR beta nucleotide sequences were sequenced per donor, around a sixth of them non-productive.

In total, approximately 700 healthy bone marrow donors made up the cohort. Cohort members were all nominally healthy when sampled, although unrecorded immune exposures were likely present. The donor was CMV seronegative and belonged to the group of approximately 320 seronegative cohort members. Each donor provided a peripheral blood sample, and peripheral blood mononuclear cells were used for TCR beta sequencing. The Qiagen DNeasy Blood Extraction Kit was used to extract genomic DNA from the blood cell samples. The paper as a whole reports these results and caveats: Most CMV-associated TCR beta chains appeared to be HLA-restricted in a later analysis, and the HLA associations seemed to be driven largely by CMV exposure. A further reported finding was that TCR beta sequences accurately predicted the HLA-A and HLA-B alleles for most subjects in the first cohort. Because counts were too low, seventeen rarely observed V segments, including chromosome 9 orphons, were left out of the earlier analysis of several hundred of the donors. A cluster of highly shared sequence variants was judged likely to represent a technical artifact of the sequencing pipeline. In a later analysis, some 18,000 TCR beta sequences were associated with specific HLA alleles at a false discovery rate of 0.05. In a later analysis, HLA-associated TCR beta chains were found to be more clonally expanded and to have lower generation probabilities than equally common non-associated chains. For the cohort, immune exposure information was limited to CMV serostatus. Because the 87-base-pair reads could not distinguish some IMGT-functional V segments, including TRBV6-2 and TRBV6-3, those segments were excluded. Assigning TCR associations to individual alleles was difficult when HLA alleles, especially DR and DQ, strongly co-occurred. HLA typing was unavailable for some donors at each locus, so association tests used only the typed subset. Correlated functional status among segregating V segments might be attributable to linkage disequilibrium, but an unknown experimental factor could not be ruled out. An earlier analysis of approximately 590 of the donors showed that most TCR beta V segments appeared in productive rearrangements either about 87% or about 30% of the time, which broadly matched IMGT annotations. The authors suggested that the approach could potentially be extended to other disease states and immunological phenotypes. Compared with the 666-donor mean, donors in an Asian-associated ancestry cluster had fewer N-insertions in productive TCRs, according to a later genetic analysis. The classifier was reported to diagnose cytomegalovirus status with high specificity and sensitivity in both the original cohort and the validation cohort. Most TCR sequences were observed very rarely across donors, whereas some public TCRs were present in many individuals. The presence/absence analyses assumed that sequencing depth was roughly uniform across donors, and that assumption may not be true. According to a later analysis, parvovirus B19, influenza, CMV and Epstein-Barr virus appeared linked to several top co-occurrence clusters. Three of the identified cytomegalovirus-associated TCR beta chains were confirmed in vitro to be specific for cytomegalovirus antigens. In a later analysis, TCR association rates were found to vary across HLA loci, with the most associated TCRs seen for DRB1 alleles and the fewest for HLA-C alleles. A total of 164 TCR beta chains were listed by the study as associated with cytomegalovirus. In this cohort, only TCR beta chains were sequenced, and detectable features were limited by the absence of alpha or paired-chain data. An association between a missense DCLRE1C variant and V-gene and J-gene trimming of TCR beta chains was found in a later genetic analysis and replicated in an independent cohort.

Library generation was performed with the immunoSEQ multiplex PCR assay. For the multiplex PCR, a mixture combining 60 forward primers for TCR Vbeta segments and 13 reverse primers for TCR Jbeta segments was used. A multiplex PCR assay on genomic DNA amplified the CDR3 region of rearranged TCR beta genes. Amplified TCR beta libraries were sequenced as 87-base-pair reads on the Illumina HiSeq System. The authors' analysis ran thus. A later analysis tallied 75 million to 85 million unique TCR beta chains across the approximately 670 repertoires, and 10 million to 11 million of those chains were shared by two or more donors. To remove PCR and sequencing errors, raw reads were error-corrected and collapsed into unique sequences using a nearest-neighbor algorithm that merged closely related sequences. CDR3 sequences were aligned to IMGT reference sequences to assign V, D and J gene segments. For a sequence to be retained, a match of at least six nucleotides to both a V gene segment and a J gene segment was required. A rearrangement was called productive if the CDR3 had no stop codons and remained in frame with V and J, and every other rearrangement was called non-productive. Following IMGT convention, CDR3 was defined as the stretch from the second conserved V-encoded cysteine up to the conserved J-encoded phenylalanine. In an earlier analysis of 587 of the donors, sequences lacking an unambiguous match to a single V gene segment were excluded. An earlier analysis of fewer than 750 of the donors classified V segments as functional when productive rearrangements were above 56.7% and as segregating when the standard deviation between donors was above 5%. A statistical classification framework was developed to diagnose cytomegalovirus status using the catalog of TCR beta chain sequences. A later analysis assigned V and J genes by comparing TCR nucleotide sequences with IMGT/GENE-DB human TR gene sequences. A later analysis assigned CDR3 sequences and most-parsimonious VDJ recombination scenarios with the TCRdist pipeline. A later analysis defined each TCR beta chain by its CDR3 amino acid sequence plus V-gene family, and excluded reads lacking a unique V-gene family. To address suspected cross-contamination and a sequencing artifact, a later analysis removed roughly 640 highly shared, low-generation-probability nucleotide sequences. A later analysis calculated a clonal expansion index for each public chain from normalized within-repertoire ranks of inferred template counts. A later analysis computed generation probabilities with a VDJ recombination model fitted to out-of-frame rearrangements, and checked the results against IGoR. In a later analysis, hypergeometric tests were used to score TCR-TCR, TCR-HLA and TCR-CMV co-occurrence, with a repertoire-size bias correction applied to TCR pairs. In a later analysis, false discovery rates were estimated by permuting HLA or CMV assignments 20 times. In a later analysis, co-occurring TCRs were grouped using DBSCAN, with TCRdist sequence similarity added in when clustering inside HLA-allele-positive subsets. Repertoires with fewer than 30,000 or more than 120,000 public chains, plus five repertoires with anomalous nucleotide sharing, were excluded from co-occurrence clustering. Here the immuneACCESS table is served through TCRdb, limited to in-frame sequences with V and J called. Missing clones are a known gap in these copies; in checked studies unresolved V genes cover under half, and the rest lacks a known reason. D and trimming were read from the DNA, whereas the V and J calls and clone size are those reported in that table. For this sample the table gives some 200,000 clones, of which 76% were detected only once. The ten most abundant clones make up 0.55% to 0.75% of the sample.

Notes on this clone: The clone's antigen remains unknown. No base quality values were provided; no much bigger clone lies one nucleotide off.

Taken from the germline V gene, the CDR1 and CDR2 loops are MGHDK and SYGVNS. Trimming costs V 0 bases and J 0 bases, and their ends lie 9 bases apart. The CDR3 spans 16 residues, from the cysteine through the phenylalanine. Just the 48-base CDR3 DNA is kept, in frame starting at base 1. The receptor chain draws on TRBV25-1 and TRBJ2-1; the best D guess is TRBD2, with 6 bases matching. Sequencing input: PBMCs. This receptor was taken from a man younger than 30 in good health and CMV-seronegative. The CDR3 region: CASSEYRGSSYNEQFF. The bases are TGTGCCAGCAGTGAATATCGGGGGAGCTCCTACAATGAGCAGTTCTTC.